The rows below give T cell receptor beta chains drawn from one sample of a study of STAT5B mutations in CD4+ large granular lymphocyte leukemia. TCRdb's copy holds only in-frame clones and misses some; the assay was immunoSEQ multiplex PCR. Of about 33,000 clones in the sample, around 81% were seen once. Sequencing was carried out using CD4+ T cells from blood buffy coats. These receptors originate from a human donor in good health. Both conserved end residues are part of each CDR3. The D gene is left open where the match is weak. Some rows have no size entry. The others give once, few or many, or a class for an expanded clone.

V	D	J	size	CDR3	DNA
TRBV6-5	TRBD1	TRBJ1-1	.	CASKTGQSSTEAFF	TGTGCCAGCAAAACGGGACAGTCAAGCACTGAAGCTTTCTTT
TRBV25-1	TRBD2	TRBJ2-4	.	CASRGTSGSQYF	TGTGCCAGCAGGGGGACTAGCGGGAGTCAGTACTTC
TRBV7-2	.	TRBJ1-1	.	CASSALGGVFF	TGTGCCAGCAGCGCCCTTGGGGGGGTTTTCTTT
TRBV11-2	.	TRBJ2-5	.	CASSRYGTQETQYF	TGTGCCAGCAGCCGCTATGGGACCCAAGAGACCCAGTACTTC
TRBV9	TRBD2	TRBJ2-1	.	CASSVVGEGSDEQFF	TGTGCCAGCAGCGTAGTGGGGGAGGGTTCCGATGAGCAGTTCTTC
TRBV28	.	TRBJ1-4	.	CASSLAAIEAKLFF	TGTGCCAGCAGTTTGGCGGCGATTGAAGCAAAACTGTTTTTT
TRBV18	.	TRBJ1-5	.	CASSPDRNQPQHF	TGTGCCAGCTCACCGGACAGAAATCAGCCCCAGCATTTT
TRBV7-2	.	TRBJ2-5	.	CASRDYSIWETQYF	TGTGCCAGCAGGGACTACTCTATTTGGGAGACCCAGTACTTC
TRBV4-1	.	TRBJ2-7	.	CASSQGLARLAYEQYF	TGCGCCAGCAGCCAAGGGTTAGCCAGGTTGGCCTACGAGCAGTACTTC
TRBV5-1	TRBD1	TRBJ1-2	once	CASSIQGVLDGYTF	TGCGCCAGCAGCATACAGGGGGTGCTTGATGGCTACACCTTC
TRBV18	.	TRBJ1-1	few	CASSPGGGSEAFF	TGTGCCAGCTCCCCTGGGGGTGGCTCCGAAGCTTTCTTT
TRBV2	TRBD1	TRBJ2-1	once	CASSLSQQGRWGNEQFF	TGTGCCAGCAGTCTCTCTCAACAGGGGCGATGGGGCAATGAGCAGTTCTTC
TRBV5-1	.	TRBJ2-3	.	CASSLAGADTQYF	TGCGCCAGCAGCTTGGCCGGGGCAGATACGCAGTATTTT
TRBV7-2	TRBD1	TRBJ1-5	.	CASSFTGGGQPQHF	TGTGCCAGCAGCTTTACAGGGGGCGGTCAGCCCCAGCATTTT
TRBV7-2	.	TRBJ1-3	.	CASGVLISGNTIYF	TGTGCCAGCGGGGTGCTTATCTCTGGAAACACCATATATTTT
TRBV7-9	TRBD2	TRBJ2-5	.	CASSRGGQETQYF	TGTGCCAGCAGCCGGGGGGGTCAAGAGACCCAGTACTTC
TRBV7-8	.	TRBJ2-3	.	CASSLGLLAVRGTDTQYF	TGTGCCAGCAGCTTAGGCTTGTTAGCGGTACGGGGCACAGATACGCAGTATTTT
TRBV7-6	.	TRBJ2-5	.	CASSSPWGEETQYF	TGTGCCAGCAGCTCCCCGTGGGGGGAAGAGACCCAGTACTTC
TRBV28	.	TRBJ2-3	.	CASGGTVNTDTQYF	TGTGCCAGCGGCGGGACAGTAAACACAGATACGCAGTATTTT
TRBV11-2	TRBD1	TRBJ1-4	.	CASSSSSGTGNEKLFF	TGTGCCAGCAGCTCTTCTTCCGGGACAGGGAATGAAAAACTGTTTTTT
TRBV2	.	TRBJ1-2	.	CASSEAGRGSSYTF	TGTGCCAGCAGTGAAGCTGGGAGAGGGAGTAGCTACACCTTC
TRBV6-6	.	TRBJ1-5	.	CASSRGGSAVPQPQHF	TGTGCCAGCAGCCGGGGGGGGTCCGCGGTTCCTCAGCCCCAGCATTTT
TRBV4-1	TRBD1	TRBJ1-4	.	CASSQETTGYEKLFF	TGCGCCAGCAGCCAAGAGACGACAGGGTATGAAAAACTGTTTTTT
TRBV7-9	TRBD1	TRBJ2-5	once	CASSLGQGSEEQYF	TGTGCCAGCAGCCTAGGACAGGGTTCGGAAGAGCAGTACTTC
TRBV25-1	.	TRBJ2-3	.	CASSELEAPGTQYF	TGTGCCAGCAGTGAATTGGAAGCCCCAGGTACGCAGTATTTT
TRBV30	.	TRBJ2-3	.	CAWRLFRRADTQYF	TGTGCCTGGAGGTTGTTTCGGAGGGCAGATACGCAGTATTTT
TRBV4-3	.	TRBJ2-1	once	CASSQWTADNEQFF	TGCGCCAGCAGCCAATGGACCGCCGACAATGAGCAGTTCTTC
TRBV10-1	.	TRBJ1-3	once	CASRNSEPSSGNTIYF	TGCGCCAGCAGAAACAGTGAACCAAGCTCTGGAAACACCATATATTTT
TRBV5-1	.	TRBJ1-1	.	CASSPAEAFF	TGCGCCAGCAGCCCGGCTGAAGCTTTCTTT
TRBV25-1	.	TRBJ1-4	.	CASSNVQGTNEKLFF	TGTGCCAGCAGTAATGTGCAGGGGACTAATGAAAAACTGTTTTTT
TRBV7-2	TRBD2	TRBJ2-3	.	CASSYPGLAGKDTQYF	TGTGCCAGCAGCTACCCGGGACTAGCGGGGAAAGATACGCAGTATTTT
TRBV9	TRBD2	TRBJ2-1	.	CASSPSGGSYNEQFF	TGTGCCAGCAGCCCCTCGGGAGGCTCCTACAATGAGCAGTTCTTC
TRBV18	TRBD2	TRBJ2-7	.	CASSPPSGRAGEQYF	TGTGCCAGCTCACCACCATCCGGGAGGGCCGGAGAGCAGTACTTC
TRBV4-3	.	TRBJ1-4	few	CASSQRNEKLFF	TGCGCCAGCAGCCAAAGGAATGAAAAACTGTTTTTT
TRBV20-1	.	TRBJ2-7	.	CGASRAYEQYF	TGCGGTGCTAGCAGGGCTTACGAGCAGTACTTC
TRBV19	.	TRBJ1-1	.	CASSIQGRGNTEAFF	TGTGCCAGTAGTATTCAGGGGAGGGGGAACACTGAAGCTTTCTTT
TRBV18	.	TRBJ2-7	.	CASSGAGVAYEQYF	TGTGCCAGCTCGGGGGCGGGAGTAGCCTACGAGCAGTACTTC